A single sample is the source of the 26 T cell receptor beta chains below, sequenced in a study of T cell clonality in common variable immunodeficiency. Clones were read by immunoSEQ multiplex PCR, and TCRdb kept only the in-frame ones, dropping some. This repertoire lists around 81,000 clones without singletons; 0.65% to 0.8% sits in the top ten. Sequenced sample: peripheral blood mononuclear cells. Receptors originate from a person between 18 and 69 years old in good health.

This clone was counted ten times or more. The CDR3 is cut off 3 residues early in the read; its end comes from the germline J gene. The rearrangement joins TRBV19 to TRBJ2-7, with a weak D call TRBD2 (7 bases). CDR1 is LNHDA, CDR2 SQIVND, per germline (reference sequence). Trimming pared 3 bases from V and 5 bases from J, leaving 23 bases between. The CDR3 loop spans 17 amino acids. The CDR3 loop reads CASSIPGRGRNLDEQYF. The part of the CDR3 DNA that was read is TGTGCCAGTAGTATTCCCGGGCGGGGGCGGAACTTGGACGAG. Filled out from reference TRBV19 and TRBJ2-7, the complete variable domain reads DGGITQSPKYLFRKEGQNVTLSCEQNLNHDAMYWYRQDPGQGLRLIYYSQIVNDFQKGDIAEGYSVSREKKESFPLTVTSAQKNPTAFYLCASSIPGRGRNLDEQYFGPGTRLTVT.

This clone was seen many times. The CDR3 reads CASSPAGVTDTQYF. The CDR3 bases that were read are TGTGCCAGCAGCCCAGCGGGGGTCACAGATACG. The chain recombines TRBV7-3 with TRBJ2-3; 8 bases are shared with TRBD2. The read comes to an end 3 residues before the CDR3 does, leaving the germline J gene to fill in the end. The CDR3 runs 14 residues. V lost 5 bases, J lost 2 bases, and 3 bases stayed unmatched. The germline gives CDR1 SGHTA, CDR2 FQGTGA. Full variable domain (rest looked up from reference TRBV7-3 and TRBJ2-3): GAGVSQTPSNKVTEKGKYVELRCDPISGHTALYWYRQSLGQGPEFLIYFQGTGAADDSGLPNDRFFAVRPEGSVSTLKIQRTERGDSAVYLCASSPAGVTDTQYFGPGTRLTVL.

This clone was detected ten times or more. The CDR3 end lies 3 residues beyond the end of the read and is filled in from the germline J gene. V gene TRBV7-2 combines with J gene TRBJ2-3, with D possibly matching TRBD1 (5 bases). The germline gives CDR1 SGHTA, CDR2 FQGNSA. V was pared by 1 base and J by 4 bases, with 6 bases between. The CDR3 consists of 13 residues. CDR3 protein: CASSLVGADTQYF. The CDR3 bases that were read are TGTGCCAGCAGCTTAGTAGGGGCAGATACG.

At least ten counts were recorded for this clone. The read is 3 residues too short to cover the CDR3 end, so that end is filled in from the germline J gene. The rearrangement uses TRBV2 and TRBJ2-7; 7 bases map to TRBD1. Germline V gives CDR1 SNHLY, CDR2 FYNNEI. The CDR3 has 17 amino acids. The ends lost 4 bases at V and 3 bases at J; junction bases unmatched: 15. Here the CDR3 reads CASSVPSGGEGVYEQYF. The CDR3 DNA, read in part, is TGTGCCAGCAGTGTTCCCTCAGGGGGAGAAGGAGTCTACGAG.

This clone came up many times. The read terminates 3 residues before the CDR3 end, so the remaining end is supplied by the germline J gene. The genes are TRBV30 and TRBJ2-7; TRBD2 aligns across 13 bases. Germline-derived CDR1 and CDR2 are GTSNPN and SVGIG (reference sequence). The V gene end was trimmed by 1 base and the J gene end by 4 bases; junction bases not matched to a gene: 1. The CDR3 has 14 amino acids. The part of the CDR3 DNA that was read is TGTGCCTGGAGTGAGGGACTAGCGGGATACGAG. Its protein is CAWSEGLAGYE. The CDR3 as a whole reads CAWSEGLAGYEQYF.

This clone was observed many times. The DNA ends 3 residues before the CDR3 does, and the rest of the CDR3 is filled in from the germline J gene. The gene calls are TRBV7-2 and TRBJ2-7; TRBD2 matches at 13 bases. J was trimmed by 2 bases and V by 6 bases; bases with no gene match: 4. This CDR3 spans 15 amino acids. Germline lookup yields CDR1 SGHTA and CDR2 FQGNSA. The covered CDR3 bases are TGTGCCAGCAGGGTACTAGCGGGAGGGCCCTACGAG. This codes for CASRVLAGGPYE. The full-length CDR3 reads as CASRVLAGGPYEQYF.

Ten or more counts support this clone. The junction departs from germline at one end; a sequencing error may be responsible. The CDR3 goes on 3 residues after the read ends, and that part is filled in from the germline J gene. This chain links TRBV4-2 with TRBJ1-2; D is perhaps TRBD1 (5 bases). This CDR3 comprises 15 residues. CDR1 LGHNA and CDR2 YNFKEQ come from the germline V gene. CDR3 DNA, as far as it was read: TGCGCCAGCAGCCAAGGGGCGGGGGGGAGCTATGGC. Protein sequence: CASSQGAGGSYG. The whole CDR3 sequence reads CASSQGAGGSYGYTF.

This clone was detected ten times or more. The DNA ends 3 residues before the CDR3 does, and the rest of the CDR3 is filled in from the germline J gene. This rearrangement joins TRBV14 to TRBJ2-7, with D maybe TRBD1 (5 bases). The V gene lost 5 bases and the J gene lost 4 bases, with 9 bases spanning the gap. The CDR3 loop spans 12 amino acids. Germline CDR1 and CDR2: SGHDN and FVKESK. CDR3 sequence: CASSSQGYEQYF. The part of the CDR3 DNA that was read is TGTGCCAGCAGCTCGCAGGGTTACGAG. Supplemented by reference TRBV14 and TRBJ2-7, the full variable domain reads EAGVTQFPSHSVIEKGQTVTLRCDPISGHDNLYWYRRVMGKEIKFLLHFVKESKQDESGMPNNRFLAERTGGTYSTLKVQPAELEDSGVYFCASSSQGYEQYFGPGTRLTVT.

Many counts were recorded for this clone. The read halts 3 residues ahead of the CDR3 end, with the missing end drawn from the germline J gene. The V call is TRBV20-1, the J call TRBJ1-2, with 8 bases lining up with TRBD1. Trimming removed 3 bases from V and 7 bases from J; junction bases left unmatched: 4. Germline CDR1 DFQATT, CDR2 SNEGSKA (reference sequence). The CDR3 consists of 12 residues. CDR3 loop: CSASGTGGGYTF. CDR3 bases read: TGCAGTGCTAGCGGGACAGGAGGTGGC.

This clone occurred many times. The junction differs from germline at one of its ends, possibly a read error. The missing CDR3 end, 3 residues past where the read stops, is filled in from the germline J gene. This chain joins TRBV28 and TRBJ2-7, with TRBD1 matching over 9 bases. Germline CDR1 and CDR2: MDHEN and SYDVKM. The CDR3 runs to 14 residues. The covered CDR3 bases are TGTGCCAGCGGTTTAACAGGGGGCATCTACGAG. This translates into CASGLTGGIYE. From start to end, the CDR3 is CASGLTGGIYEQYF.

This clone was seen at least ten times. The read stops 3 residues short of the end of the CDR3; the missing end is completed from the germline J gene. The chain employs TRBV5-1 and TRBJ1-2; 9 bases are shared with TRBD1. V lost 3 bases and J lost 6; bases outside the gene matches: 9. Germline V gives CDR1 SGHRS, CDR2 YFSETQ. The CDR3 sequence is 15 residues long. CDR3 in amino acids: CASSSRTGALDGYTF. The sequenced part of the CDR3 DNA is TGCGCCAGCAGCTCCCGGACAGGGGCGTTAGATGGC. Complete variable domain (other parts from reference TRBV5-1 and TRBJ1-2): KAGVTQTPRYLIKTRGQQVTLSCSPISGHRSVSWYQQTPGQGLQFLFEYFSETQRNKGNFPGRFSGRQFSNSRSEMNVSTLELGDSALYLCASSSRTGALDGYTFGSGTRLTVV.

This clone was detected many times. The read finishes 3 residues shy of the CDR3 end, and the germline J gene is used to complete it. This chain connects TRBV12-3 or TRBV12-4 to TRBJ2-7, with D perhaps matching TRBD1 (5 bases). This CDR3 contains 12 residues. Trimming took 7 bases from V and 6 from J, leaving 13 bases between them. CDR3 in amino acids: CASTVGVGEQYF. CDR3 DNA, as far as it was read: TGTGCCAGCACTGTAGGGGTTGGCGAG.

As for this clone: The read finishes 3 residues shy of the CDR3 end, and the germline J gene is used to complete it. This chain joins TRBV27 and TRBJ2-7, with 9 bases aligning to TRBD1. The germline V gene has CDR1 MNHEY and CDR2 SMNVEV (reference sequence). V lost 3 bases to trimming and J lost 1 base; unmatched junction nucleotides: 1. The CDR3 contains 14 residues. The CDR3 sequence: CASSLDRGSYEQYF. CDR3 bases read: TGTGCCAGCAGTTTGGACAGGGGTTCCTACGAG.

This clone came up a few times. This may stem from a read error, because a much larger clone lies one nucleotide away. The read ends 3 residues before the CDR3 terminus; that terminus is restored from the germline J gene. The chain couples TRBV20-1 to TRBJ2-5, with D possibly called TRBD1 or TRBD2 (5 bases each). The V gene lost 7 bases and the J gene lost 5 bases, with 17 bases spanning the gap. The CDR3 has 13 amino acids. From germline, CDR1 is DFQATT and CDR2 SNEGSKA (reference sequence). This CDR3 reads CSERGASGETQYF. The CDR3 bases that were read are TGCAGTGAGAGGGGCGCCTCAGGGGAGACC.

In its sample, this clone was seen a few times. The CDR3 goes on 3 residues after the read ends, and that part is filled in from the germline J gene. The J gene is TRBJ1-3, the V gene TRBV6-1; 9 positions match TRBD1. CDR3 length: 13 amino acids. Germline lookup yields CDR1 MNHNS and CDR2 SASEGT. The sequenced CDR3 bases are TGTGCCAGCAGTGCTGGACAGGGGCTTACC. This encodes CASSAGQGLT. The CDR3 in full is CASSAGQGLTIYF.

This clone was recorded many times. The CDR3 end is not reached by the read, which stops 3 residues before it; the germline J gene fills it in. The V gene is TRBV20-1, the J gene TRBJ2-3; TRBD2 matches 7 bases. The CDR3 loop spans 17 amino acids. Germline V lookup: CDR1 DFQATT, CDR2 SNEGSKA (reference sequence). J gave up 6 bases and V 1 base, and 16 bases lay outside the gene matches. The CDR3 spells CSARGAGEVPLDDTQYF. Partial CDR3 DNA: TGCAGTGCTAGAGGGGCGGGAGAAGTCCCTCTTGATGATACG.

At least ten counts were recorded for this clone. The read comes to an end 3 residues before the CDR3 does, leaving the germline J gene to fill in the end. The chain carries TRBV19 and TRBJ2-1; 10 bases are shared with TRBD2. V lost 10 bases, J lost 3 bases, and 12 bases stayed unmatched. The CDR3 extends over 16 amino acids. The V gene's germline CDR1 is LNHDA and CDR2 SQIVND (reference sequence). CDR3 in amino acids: CATSTGGTSVYNEQFF. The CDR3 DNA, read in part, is TGTGCCACTTCTACAGGCGGGACTAGCGTCTACAATGAG.

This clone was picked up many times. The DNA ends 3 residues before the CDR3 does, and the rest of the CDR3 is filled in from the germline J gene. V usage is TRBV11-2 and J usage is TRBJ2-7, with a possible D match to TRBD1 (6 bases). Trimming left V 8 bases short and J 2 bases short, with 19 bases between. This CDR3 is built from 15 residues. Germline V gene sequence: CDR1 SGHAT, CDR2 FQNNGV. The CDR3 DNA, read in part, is TGTGCCAGCTTGAGACGACCCAGGGGAGCCTACGAG. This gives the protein CASLRRPRGAYE. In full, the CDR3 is CASLRRPRGAYEQYF. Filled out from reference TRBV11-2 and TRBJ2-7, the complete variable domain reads EAGVAQSPRYKIIEKRQSVAFWCNPISGHATLYWYQQILGQGPKLLIQFQNNGVVDDSQLPKDRFSAERLKGVDSTLKIQPAKLEDSAVYLCASLRRPRGAYEQYFGPGTRLTVT.

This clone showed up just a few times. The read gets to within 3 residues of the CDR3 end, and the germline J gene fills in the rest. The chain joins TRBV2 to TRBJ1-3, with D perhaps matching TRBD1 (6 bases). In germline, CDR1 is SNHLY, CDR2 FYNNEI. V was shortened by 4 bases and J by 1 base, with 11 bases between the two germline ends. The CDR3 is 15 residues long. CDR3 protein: CASSVDRGSGNTIYF. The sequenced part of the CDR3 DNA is TGTGCCAGCAGTGTGGACAGAGGTTCTGGAAACACC.

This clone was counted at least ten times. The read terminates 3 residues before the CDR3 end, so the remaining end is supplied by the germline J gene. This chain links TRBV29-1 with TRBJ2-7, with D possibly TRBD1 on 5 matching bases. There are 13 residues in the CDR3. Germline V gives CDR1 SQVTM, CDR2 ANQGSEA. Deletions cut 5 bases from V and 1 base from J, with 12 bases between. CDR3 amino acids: CSVRSTASYEQYF. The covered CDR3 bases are TGCAGCGTTCGATCGACAGCTTCCTACGAG.

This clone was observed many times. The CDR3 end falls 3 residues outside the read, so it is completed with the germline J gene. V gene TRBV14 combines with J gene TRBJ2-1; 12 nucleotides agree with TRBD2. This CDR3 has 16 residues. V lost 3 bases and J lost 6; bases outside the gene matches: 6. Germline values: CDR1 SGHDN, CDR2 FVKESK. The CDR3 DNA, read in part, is TGTGCCAGCAGCCAGGCGGGACTAGCGGGCTTCAATGAG. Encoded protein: CASSQAGLAGFNE. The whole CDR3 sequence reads CASSQAGLAGFNEQFF. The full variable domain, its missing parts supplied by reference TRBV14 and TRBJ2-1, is EAGVTQFPSHSVIEKGQTVTLRCDPISGHDNLYWYRRVMGKEIKFLLHFVKESKQDESGMPNNRFLAERTGGTYSTLKVQPAELEDSGVYFCASSQAGLAGFNEQFFGPGTRLTVL.

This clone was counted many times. The part of the CDR3 DNA that was read is TGTGCCAGTAGTAGGGACAGGGGTAATTCACCC. Translated, it gives CASSRDRGNSP. The entire CDR3 protein reads CASSRDRGNSPLHF. The chain is built from TRBV19 and TRBJ1-6; 10 positions agree with TRBD1. Read coverage stops 3 residues before the CDR3 terminus; the germline J gene supplies the remainder. The length of the CDR3 is 14 residues. Looked up from germline, CDR1 is LNHDA and CDR2 is SQIVND (reference sequence). The V and J ends lost 4 bases and 6 bases, in that order; junction bases with no gene match: 0.

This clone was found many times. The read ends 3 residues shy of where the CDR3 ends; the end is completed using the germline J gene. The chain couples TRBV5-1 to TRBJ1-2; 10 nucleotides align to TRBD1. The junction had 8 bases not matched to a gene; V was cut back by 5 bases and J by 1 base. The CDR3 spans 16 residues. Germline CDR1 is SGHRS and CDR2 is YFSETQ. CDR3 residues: CASRGQGTVGNYGYTF. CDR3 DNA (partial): TGCGCCAGCAGGGGACAGGGGACGGTTGGTAACTATGGC.

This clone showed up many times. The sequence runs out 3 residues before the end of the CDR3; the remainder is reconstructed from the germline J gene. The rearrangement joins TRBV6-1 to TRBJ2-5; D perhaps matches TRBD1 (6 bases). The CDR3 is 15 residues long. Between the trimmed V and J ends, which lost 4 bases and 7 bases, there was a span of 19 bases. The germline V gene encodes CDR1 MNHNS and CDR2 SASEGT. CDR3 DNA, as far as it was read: TGTGCCAGCAGTGGATCCGGGACACGAAGGTTGACC. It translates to CASSGSGTRRLT. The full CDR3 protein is CASSGSGTRRLTQYF.

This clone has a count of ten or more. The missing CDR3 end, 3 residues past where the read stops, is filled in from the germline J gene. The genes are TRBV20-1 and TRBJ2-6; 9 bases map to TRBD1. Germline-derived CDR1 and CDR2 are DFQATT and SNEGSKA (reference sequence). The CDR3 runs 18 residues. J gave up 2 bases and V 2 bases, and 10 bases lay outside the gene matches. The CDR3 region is CSARPMGTGLAGANVLTF. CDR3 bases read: TGCAGTGCTAGACCCATGGGGACAGGGCTTGCTGGGGCCAACGTC.

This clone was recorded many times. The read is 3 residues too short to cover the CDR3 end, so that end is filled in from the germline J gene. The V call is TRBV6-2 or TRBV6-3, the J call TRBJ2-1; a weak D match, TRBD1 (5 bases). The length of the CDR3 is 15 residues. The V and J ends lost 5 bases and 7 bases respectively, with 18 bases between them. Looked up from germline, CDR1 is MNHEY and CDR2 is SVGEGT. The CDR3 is CASSPLDQGRNEQFF. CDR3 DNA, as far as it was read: TGTGCCAGCAGTCCACTGGATCAGGGTAGGAATGAG.